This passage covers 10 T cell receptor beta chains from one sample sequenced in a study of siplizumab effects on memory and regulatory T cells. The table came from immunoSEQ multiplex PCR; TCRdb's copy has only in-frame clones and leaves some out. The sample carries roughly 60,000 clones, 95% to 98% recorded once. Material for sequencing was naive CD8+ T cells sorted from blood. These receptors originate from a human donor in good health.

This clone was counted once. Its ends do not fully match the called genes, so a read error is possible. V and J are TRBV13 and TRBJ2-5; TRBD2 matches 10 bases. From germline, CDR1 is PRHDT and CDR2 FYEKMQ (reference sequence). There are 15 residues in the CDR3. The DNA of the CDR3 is TGTGCCAGCAGGCAGCGGGGGGGCCTTGAAGAGGCCCAGTACTTC. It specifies CASRQRGGLEEAQYF. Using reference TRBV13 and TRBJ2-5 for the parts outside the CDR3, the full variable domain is AAGVIQSPRHLIKEKRETATLKCYPIPRHDTVYWYQQGPGQDPQFLISFYEKMQSDKGSIPDRFSAQQFSDYHSELNMSSLELGDSALYFCASRQRGGLEEAQYFGPGTRLLVL.

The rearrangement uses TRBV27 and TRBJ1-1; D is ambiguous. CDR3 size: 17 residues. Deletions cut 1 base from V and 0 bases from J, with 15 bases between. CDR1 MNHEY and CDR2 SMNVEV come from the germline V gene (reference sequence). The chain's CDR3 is CASSLFAGDIMNTEAFF. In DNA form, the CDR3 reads TGTGCCAGCAGTTTATTCGCAGGAGACATCATGAACACTGAAGCTTTCTTT.

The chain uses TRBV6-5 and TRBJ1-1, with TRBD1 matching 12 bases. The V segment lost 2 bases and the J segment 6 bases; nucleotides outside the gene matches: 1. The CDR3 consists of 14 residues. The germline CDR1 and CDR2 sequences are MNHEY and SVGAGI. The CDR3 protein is CASSYGTGGAEAFF. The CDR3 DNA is TGTGCCAGCAGTTACGGGACAGGGGGCGCTGAAGCTTTCTTT.

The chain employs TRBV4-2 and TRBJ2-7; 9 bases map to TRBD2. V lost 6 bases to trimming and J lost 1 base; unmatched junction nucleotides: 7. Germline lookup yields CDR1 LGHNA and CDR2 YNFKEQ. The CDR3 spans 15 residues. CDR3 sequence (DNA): TGTGCCAGCAGTAGCGGGGGTTTCCCTTCCTACGAGCAGTACTTC. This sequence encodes CASSSGGFPSYEQYF.

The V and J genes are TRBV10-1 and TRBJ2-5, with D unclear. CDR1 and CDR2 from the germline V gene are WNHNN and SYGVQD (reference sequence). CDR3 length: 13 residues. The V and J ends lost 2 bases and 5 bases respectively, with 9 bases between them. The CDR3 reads CASSEGLLETQYF. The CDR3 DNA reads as TGCGCCAGCAGTGAGGGATTGCTGGAGACCCAGTACTTC.

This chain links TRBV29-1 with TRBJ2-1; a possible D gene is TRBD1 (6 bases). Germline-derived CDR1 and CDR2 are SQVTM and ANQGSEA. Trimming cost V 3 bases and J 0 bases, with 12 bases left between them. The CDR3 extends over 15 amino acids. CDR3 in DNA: TGCAGCGTTGAGGCTACAGGGTCCTCCTACAATGAGCAGTTCTTC. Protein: CSVEATGSSYNEQFF.

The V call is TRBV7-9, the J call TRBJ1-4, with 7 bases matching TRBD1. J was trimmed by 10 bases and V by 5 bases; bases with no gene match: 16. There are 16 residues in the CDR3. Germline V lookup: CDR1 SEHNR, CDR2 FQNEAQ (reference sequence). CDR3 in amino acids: CASSRGAEGALGKLFF. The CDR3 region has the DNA TGTGCCAGCAGCAGAGGGGCGGAGGGGGCCTTAGGAAAACTGTTTTTT.

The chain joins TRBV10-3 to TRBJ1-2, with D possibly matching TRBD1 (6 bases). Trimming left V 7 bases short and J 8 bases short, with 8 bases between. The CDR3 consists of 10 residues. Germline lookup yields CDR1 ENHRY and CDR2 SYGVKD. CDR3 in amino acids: CAITGAGYTF. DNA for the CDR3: TGTGCCATCACGGGGGCCGGCTACACCTTC.

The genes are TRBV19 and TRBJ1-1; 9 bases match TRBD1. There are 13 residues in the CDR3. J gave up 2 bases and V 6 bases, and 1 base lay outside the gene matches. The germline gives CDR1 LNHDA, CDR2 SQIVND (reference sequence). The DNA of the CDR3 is TGTGCCAGTAGGGACAGGGGAAACACTGAAGCTTTCTTT. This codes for CASRDRGNTEAFF. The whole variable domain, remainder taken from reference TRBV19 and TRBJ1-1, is DGGITQSPKYLFRKEGQNVTLSCEQNLNHDAMYWYRQDPGQGLRLIYYSQIVNDFQKGDIAEGYSVSREKKESFPLTVTSAQKNPTAFYLCASRDRGNTEAFFGQGTRLTVV.

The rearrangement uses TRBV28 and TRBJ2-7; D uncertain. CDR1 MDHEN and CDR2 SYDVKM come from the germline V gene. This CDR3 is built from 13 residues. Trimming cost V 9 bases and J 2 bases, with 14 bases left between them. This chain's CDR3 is CASLGVRTYEQYF. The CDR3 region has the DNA TGTGCCAGTCTGGGCGTGAGAACCTACGAGCAGTACTTC.